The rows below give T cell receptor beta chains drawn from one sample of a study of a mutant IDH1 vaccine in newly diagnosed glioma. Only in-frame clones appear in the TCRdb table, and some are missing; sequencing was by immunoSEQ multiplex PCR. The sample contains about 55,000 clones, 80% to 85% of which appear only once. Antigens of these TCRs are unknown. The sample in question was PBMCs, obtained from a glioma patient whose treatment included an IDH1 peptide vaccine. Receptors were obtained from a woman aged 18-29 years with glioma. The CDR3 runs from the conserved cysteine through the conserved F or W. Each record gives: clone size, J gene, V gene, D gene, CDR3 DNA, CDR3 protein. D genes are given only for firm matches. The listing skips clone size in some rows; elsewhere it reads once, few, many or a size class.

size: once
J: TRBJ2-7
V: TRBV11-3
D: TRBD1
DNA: TGTGCCAGCAGCTTAAAGCCCTCAGGACAGGACAGACTTTACGAGCAGTACTTC
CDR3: CASSLKPSGQDRLYEQYF

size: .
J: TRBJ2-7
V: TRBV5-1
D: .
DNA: TGCGCCAGCAGCTTACAGGCCATCTACGAGCAGTACTTC
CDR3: CASSLQAIYEQYF

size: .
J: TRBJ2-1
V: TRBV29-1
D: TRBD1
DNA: TGCAGCGCTACAGGGGAGTTGGCGAACAATGAGCAGTTCTTC
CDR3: CSATGELANNEQFF

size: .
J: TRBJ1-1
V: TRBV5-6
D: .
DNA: TGTGCCAGCAGCGGACTAATGTCTGAAGCTTTCTTT
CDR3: CASSGLMSEAFF

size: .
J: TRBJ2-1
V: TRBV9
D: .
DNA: TGTGCCAGCAGCCCCTCCAAGGTTGAGCAGTTCTTC
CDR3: CASSPSKVEQFF

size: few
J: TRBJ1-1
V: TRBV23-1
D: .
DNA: TGCGCCAGCAAGACATCACGGGGGGCTTTCTTT
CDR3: CASKTSRGAFF

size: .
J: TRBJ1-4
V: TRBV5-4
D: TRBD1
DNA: TGTGCCAGCAGCTTGGTGAGAGGAGGGGGCCGCAATGAAAAACTGTTTTTT
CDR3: CASSLVRGGGRNEKLFF

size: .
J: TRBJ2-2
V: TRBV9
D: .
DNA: TGTGCCAGCAGCGTAAGCCCCGGGGAGCTGTTTTTT
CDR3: CASSVSPGELFF

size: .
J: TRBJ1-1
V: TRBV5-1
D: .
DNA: TGCGCCAGCACCCACGAAGGTAGGATGAACACTGAAGCTTTCTTT
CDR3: CASTHEGRMNTEAFF

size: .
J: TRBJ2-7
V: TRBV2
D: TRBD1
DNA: TGTGCCAGCAGTGTGAACAGGGGGTTCGACGAGCAGTACTTC
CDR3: CASSVNRGFDEQYF

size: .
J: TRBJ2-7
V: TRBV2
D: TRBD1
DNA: TGTGCCAGCAGTGAACAGTTGGACAGGGGGCTTTACGACGAGCAGTACTTC
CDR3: CASSEQLDRGLYDEQYF

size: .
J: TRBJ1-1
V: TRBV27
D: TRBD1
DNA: TGTGCCAGCAGCGCGACAGGGAGGGCTGAAGCTTTCTTT
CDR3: CASSATGRAEAFF

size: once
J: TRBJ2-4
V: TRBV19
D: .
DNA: TGTGCCAGTAGTATATATGGGATTGGACACGCTCTAGCCAAAAACATTCAGTACTTC
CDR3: CASSIYGIGHALAKNIQYF

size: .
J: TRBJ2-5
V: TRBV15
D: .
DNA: TGTGCCACCAGCACTCGGGACTCTCAAGAGACCCAGTACTTC
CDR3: CATSTRDSQETQYF

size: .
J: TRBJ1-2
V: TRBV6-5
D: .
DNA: TGTGCCAGCAGTTACCCAGGGGATTTGGGTGGCTACACCTTC
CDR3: CASSYPGDLGGYTF

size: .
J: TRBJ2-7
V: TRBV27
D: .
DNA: TGTGCCAGCAGTCTAGCCCGTGGGTATAACGAGCAGTACTTC
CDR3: CASSLARGYNEQYF

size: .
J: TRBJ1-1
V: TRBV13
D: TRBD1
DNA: TGTGCCAGCAGCGCAGGGGGCGAGGGAGATATGAACACTGAAGCTTTCTTT
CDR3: CASSAGGEGDMNTEAFF

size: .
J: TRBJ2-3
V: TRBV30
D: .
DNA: TGTGCCTGGAGTGTTGCGGCTAGCACAGATACGCAGTATTTT
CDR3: CAWSVAASTDTQYF

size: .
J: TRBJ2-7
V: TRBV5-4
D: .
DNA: TGTGCCAGCAGCTTTTTCAGCGCCGAGCAGTACTTC
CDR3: CASSFFSAEQYF

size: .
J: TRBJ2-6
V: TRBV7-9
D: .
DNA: TGTGCCAGCAGCTTAAGGCAGGGAGGAGCTGGGGCCAACGTCCTGACTTTC
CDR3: CASSLRQGGAGANVLTF

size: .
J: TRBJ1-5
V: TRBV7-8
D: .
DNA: TGTGCCAGCAGCTTAGGGACGAGGCAGCCCCAGCATTTT
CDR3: CASSLGTRQPQHF

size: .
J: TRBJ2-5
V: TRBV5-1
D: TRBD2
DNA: TGCGCCAGCAGCATCGTAGCGGGAGGAGGAGAGACCCAGTACTTC
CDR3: CASSIVAGGGETQYF

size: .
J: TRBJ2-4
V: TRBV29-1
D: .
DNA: TGCAGCGTTGAAGGGGGGGGGCAAAACATTCAGTACTTC
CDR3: CSVEGGGQNIQYF

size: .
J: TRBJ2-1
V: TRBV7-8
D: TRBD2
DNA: TGTGCCAGCAGCCCGATCGGGGGGGCGGGGAAGGATGAGCAGTTCTTC
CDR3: CASSPIGGAGKDEQFF

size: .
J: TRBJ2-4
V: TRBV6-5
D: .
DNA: TGTGCCAGCAGTTACTCCAACCTAGCCAAAAACATTCAGTACTTC
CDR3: CASSYSNLAKNIQYF

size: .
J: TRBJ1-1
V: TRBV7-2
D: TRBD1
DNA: TGTGCCAGCAGCGGGCGGGACAGGACGAACACTGAAGCTTTCTTT
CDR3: CASSGRDRTNTEAFF

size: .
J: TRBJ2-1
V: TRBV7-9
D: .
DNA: TGTGCCAGCAGCCCCCCCGGGGGTGAGCAGTTCTTC
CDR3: CASSPPGGEQFF

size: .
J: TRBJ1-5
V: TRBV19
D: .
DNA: TGTGCCAGTAGTATAGACCCACAGGGAGGTACGAATCAGCCCCAGCATTTT
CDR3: CASSIDPQGGTNQPQHF

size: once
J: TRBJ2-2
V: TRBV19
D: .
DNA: TGTGCCAGTAGTATGGTGGGATTTACCGGGGAGCTGTTTTTT
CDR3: CASSMVGFTGELFF

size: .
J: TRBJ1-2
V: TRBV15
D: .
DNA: TGTGCCACCAGCAGAGCCCGCCAGGATCGCTATGGCTACACCTTC
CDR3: CATSRARQDRYGYTF

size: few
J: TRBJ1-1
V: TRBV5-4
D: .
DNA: TGTGCCAGCAGCTTGGAACCCCTGATGAACACTGAAGCTTTCTTT
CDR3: CASSLEPLMNTEAFF

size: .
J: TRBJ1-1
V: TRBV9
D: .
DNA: TGTGCCAGCAGCGTCCACACACCCGGGAGGGGGAACACTGAAGCTTTCTTT
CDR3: CASSVHTPGRGNTEAFF

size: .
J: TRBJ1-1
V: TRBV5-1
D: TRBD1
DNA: TGCGCCAGCAGCCCGGGGCGGACAGGGGGCAATACTGAAGCTTTCTTT
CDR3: CASSPGRTGGNTEAFF

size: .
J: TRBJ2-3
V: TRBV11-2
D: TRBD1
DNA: TGTGCCAGCACCGCAGGGGGCTCAAGGGGGGATACGCAGTATTTT
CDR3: CASTAGGSRGDTQYF

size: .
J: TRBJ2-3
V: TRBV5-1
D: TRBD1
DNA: TGCGCCAGCAGCTTTCGGCCCACAGGGGGCGCAGATACGCAGTATTTT
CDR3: CASSFRPTGGADTQYF

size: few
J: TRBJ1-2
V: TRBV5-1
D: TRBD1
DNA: TGCGCCAGCAGCTGGGGACAGGGGAGCGAGGGCTACACCTTC
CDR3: CASSWGQGSEGYTF

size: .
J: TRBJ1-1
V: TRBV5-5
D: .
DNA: TGTGCCAGCAGCGGCGGGACTTCGAAAGGCGGAGGCGCTGAAGCTTTCTTT
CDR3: CASSGGTSKGGGAEAFF

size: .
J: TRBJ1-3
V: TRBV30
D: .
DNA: TGTGCCTGGACCCGACCGTCGAGCTCTGGAAACACCATATATTTT
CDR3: CAWTRPSSSGNTIYF

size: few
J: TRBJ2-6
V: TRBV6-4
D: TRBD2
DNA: TGTGCCAGCAGTGAGGAGGGAGGGGACGGGGCCAACGTCCTGACTTTC
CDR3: CASSEEGGDGANVLTF

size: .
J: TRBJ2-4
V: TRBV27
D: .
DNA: TGTGCCAGCAGTTCCTACCGACAGCATAAAAACATTCAGTACTTC
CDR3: CASSSYRQHKNIQYF

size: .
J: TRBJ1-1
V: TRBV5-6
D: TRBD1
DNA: TGTGCCAGCAGTTCCGGGACAGGGGTACTCACTGAAGCTTTCTTT
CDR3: CASSSGTGVLTEAFF

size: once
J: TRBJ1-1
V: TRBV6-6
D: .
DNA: TGTGCCAGCAGTTCGGAGGGCCTGAACACTGAAGCTTTCTTT
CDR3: CASSSEGLNTEAFF

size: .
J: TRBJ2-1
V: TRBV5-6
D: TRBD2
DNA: TGTGCCAGCGGGACTAGGTTTAATGAGCAGTTCTTC
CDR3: CASGTRFNEQFF

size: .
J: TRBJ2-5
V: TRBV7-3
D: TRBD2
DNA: TGTGCCAGCAGCCAACAAAGGGAGGGGACCCAGTACTTC
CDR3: CASSQQREGTQYF

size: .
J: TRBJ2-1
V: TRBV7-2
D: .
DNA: TGTGCCAGCAGCCCACTTTGGTCCTACAATGAGCAGTTCTTC
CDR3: CASSPLWSYNEQFF

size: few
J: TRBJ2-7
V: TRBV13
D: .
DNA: TGTGCCAGCAGCTCCACTACTCAGGGGTACGAGCAGTACTTC
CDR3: CASSSTTQGYEQYF

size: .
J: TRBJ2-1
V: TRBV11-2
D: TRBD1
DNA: TGTGCCAGCAGCTTACGGACAGGGGGCCGGGATGAGCAGTTCTTC
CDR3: CASSLRTGGRDEQFF

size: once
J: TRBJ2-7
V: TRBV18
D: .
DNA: TGTGCCAGCTCACGTCGGGGTCCAGAAAGTTACGAGCAGTACTTC
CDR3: CASSRRGPESYEQYF

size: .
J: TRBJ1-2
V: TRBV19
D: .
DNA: TGTGCCAGTAGTATGCAGGCTGGCTACACCTTC
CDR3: CASSMQAGYTF

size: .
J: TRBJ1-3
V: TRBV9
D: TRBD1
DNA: TGTGCCAGCAGCCAGTGGGACAGGGTTTCCTCTGGAAACACCATATATTTT
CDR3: CASSQWDRVSSGNTIYF

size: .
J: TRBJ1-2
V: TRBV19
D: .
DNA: TGTGCCAGTACCCCGACAGGAACGAACTATGGCTACACCTTC
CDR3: CASTPTGTNYGYTF

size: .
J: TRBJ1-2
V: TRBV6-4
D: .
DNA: TGTGCCAGCAGTGAGGGTGAGGTCGTATCCCATGGCTACACCTTC
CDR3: CASSEGEVVSHGYTF